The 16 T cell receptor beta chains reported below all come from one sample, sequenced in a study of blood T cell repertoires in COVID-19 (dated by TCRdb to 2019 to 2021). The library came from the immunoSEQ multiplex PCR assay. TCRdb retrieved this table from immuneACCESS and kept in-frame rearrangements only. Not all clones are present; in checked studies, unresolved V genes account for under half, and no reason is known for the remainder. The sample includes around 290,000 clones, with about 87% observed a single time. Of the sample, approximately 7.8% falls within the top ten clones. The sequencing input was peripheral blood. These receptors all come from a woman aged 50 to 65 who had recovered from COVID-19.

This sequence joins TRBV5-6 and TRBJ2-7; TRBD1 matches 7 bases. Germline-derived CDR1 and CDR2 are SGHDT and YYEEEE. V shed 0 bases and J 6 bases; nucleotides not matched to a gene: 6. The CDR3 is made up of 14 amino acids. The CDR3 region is CASSLDRGVSEQYF. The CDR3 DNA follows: TGTGCCAGCAGCTTGGACAGGGGAGTCTCCGAGCAGTACTTC.

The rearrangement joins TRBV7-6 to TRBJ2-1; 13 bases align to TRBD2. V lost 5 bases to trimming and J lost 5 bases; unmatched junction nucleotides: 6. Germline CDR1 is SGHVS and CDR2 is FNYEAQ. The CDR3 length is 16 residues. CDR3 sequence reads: CASSPRGTSGDNEQFF. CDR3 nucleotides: TGTGCCAGCAGCCCAAGAGGGACTAGCGGGGACAATGAGCAGTTCTTC. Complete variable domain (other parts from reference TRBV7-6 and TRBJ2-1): GAGVSQSPRYKVTKRGQDVALRCDPISGHVSLYWYRQALGQGPEFLTYFNYEAQQDKSGLPNDRFSAERPEGSISTLTIQRTEQRDSAMYRCASSPRGTSGDNEQFFGPGTRLTVL.

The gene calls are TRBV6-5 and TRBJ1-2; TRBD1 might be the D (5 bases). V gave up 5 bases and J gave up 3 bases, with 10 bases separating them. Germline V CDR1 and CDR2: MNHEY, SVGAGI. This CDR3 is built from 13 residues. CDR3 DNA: TGTGCCAGCAGTACAGGTCCGGACTATGGCTACACCTTC. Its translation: CASSTGPDYGYTF.

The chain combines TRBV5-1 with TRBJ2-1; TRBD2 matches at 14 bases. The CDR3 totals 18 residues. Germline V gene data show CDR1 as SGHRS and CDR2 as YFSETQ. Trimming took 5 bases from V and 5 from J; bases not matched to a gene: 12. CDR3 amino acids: CASSSGLAGGHLHNEQFF. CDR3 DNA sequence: TGCGCCAGCAGTTCCGGACTAGCGGGAGGCCATCTACACAATGAGCAGTTCTTC.

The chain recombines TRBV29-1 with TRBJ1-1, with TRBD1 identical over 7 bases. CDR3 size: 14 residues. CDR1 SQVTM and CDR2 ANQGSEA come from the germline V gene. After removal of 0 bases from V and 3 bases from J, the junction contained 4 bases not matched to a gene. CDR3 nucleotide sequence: TGCAGCGTTGAAGACGGGACAGCTGACACTGAAGCTTTCTTT. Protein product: CSVEDGTADTEAFF.

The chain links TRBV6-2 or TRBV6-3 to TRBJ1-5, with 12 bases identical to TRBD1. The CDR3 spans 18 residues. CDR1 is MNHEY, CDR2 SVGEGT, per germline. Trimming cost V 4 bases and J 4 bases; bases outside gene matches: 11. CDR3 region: CASSWGTGTGGANQPQHF. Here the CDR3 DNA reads TGTGCCAGCAGTTGGGGTACCGGGACAGGGGGCGCAAATCAGCCCCAGCATTTT.

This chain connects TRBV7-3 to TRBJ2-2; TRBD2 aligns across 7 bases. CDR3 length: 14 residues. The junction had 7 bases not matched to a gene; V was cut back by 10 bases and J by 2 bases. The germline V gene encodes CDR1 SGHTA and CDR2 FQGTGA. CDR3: CATSLAVNTGELFF. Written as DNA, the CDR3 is TGTGCCACTAGCCTAGCGGTAAACACCGGGGAGCTGTTTTTT.

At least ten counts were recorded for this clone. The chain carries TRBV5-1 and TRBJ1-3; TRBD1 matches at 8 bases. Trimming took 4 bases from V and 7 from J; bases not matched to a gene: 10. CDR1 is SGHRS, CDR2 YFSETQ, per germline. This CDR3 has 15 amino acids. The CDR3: CASSMTTGEGNTIYF. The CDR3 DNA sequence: TGCGCCAGCAGCATGACGACAGGGGAGGGGAACACCATATATTTT.

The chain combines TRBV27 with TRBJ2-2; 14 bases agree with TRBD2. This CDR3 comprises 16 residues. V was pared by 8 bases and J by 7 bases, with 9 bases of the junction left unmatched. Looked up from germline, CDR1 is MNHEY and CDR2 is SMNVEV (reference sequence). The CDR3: CASLGTSGRRVGELFF. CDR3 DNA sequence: TGTGCCAGCCTTGGGACTAGCGGGAGAAGGGTCGGGGAGCTGTTTTTT.

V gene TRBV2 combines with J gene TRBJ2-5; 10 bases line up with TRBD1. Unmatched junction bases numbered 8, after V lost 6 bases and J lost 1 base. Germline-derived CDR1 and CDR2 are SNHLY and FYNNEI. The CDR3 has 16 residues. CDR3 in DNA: TGTGCCAGCAGGATACCGGGACAGGGGTCCCAAGAGACCCAGTACTTC. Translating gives CASRIPGQGSQETQYF.

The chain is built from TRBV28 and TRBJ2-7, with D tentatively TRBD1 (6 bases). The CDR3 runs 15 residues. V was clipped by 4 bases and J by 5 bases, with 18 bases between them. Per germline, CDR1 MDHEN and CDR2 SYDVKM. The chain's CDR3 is CASSSHREIRNEQYF. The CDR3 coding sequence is TGTGCCAGCAGTTCCCACAGGGAAATTCGAAACGAGCAGTACTTC.

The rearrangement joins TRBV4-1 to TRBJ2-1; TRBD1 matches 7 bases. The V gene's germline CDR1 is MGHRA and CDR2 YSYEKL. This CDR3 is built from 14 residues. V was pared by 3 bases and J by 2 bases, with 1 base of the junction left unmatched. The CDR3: CASSHGTAYNEQFF. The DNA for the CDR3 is TGCGCCAGCAGCCACGGGACAGCCTACAATGAGCAGTTCTTC.

CDR3 sequence reads: CASSQGGLAPEQYF. The CDR3 nucleotides are TGTGCCAGCAGCCAGGGGGGACTAGCGCCAGAGCAGTACTTC. The chain employs TRBV4-2 and TRBJ2-7; 10 bases line up with TRBD2. Germline CDR1 is LGHNA and CDR2 is YNFKEQ. J gave up 7 bases and V 3 bases, and 6 bases lay outside the gene matches. There are 14 residues in the CDR3.

The DNA for the CDR3 is TGCGCCAGCAGCCCTCAATCGGGGGGCGGGCCCGAGTACGAGCAGTACTTC. Encoded protein: CASSPQSGGGPEYEQYF. The V call is TRBV4-1, the J call TRBJ2-7; D might be TRBD2 (7 bases). V was trimmed by 4 bases and J by 4 bases, leaving 23 bases between them. Germline V gene sequence: CDR1 MGHRA, CDR2 YSYEKL. The CDR3 has 17 amino acids.

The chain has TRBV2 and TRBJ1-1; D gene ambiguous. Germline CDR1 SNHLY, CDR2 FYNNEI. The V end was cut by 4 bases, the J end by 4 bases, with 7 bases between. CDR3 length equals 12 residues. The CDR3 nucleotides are TGTGCCAGCAGTGTGGCGGTCACTGAAGCTTTCTTT. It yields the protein CASSVAVTEAFF.

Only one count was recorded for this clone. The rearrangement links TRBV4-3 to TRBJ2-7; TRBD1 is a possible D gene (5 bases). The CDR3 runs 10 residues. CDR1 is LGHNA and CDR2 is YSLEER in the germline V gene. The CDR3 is CASSQGRLRV. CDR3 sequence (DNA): TGCGCCAGCAGCCAGGGGCGCCTCCGGGTC.